The TCR beta chain described here comes from a study of blood T cell repertoires in COVID-19. The overall study: Recovered status applied to Cohort 3 donors who had two consecutive negative PCRs. It also applied to those with clearance or with symptom resolution. From T cells, B-cell-depleted T cells, or PBMCs came the material, which was cDNA or gDNA.

In the authors' methods: Reference gene primer amplification in the assay estimated nucleated cell counts. The data were produced by immunoSEQ multiplex PCR, yet TCRdb's version contains in-frame clones alone and is incomplete. V and J calls plus clone size are reproduced from that table; the DNA served to infer D and trimming. The table has approximately 150,000 clones, over 75% seen once. The sample holds one count of this clone. The sequenced material came from PBMCs or T cells enriched from blood (not recorded which). This receptor was taken from a man aged 45-60 years in a cohort exposed to, infected with or recovered from COVID-19 (not recorded which).

This CDR3 reads CASSPRGVIEQYF. The CDR3 region has the DNA TGTGCCAGCAGTCCCAGGGGGGTAATTGAGCAGTACTTC. The chain links TRBV27 to TRBJ2-7; weak D call: TRBD1 (7 bases). The germline V and J ends were trimmed by 5 bases and 7 bases, with 15 bases remaining between them. This CDR3 is 13 amino acids long. CDR1 and CDR2 from the germline V gene are MNHEY and SMNVEV (reference sequence).